This record covers a single TCR beta chain. Its antigen is still unknown. Clones were read by immunoSEQ multiplex PCR, and TCRdb kept only the in-frame ones, dropping some. The repertoire consists of tens of thousands of clones, with around 81% occurring once and the leading ten covering 4%. These data come from a study of radiotherapy plus CTLA-4 blockade in lung cancer. For the study at large: Objective response rate was roughly 19%; disease control rate, approximately 30%. Study results and limitations: Together with interferon-beta, which increased in serum after radiation, early dynamic changes in blood T cell clones were reportedly the best predictors of response. After radiotherapy and ipilimumab, tumor-derived clones expanded in peripheral blood.

Focal radiation was given together with CTLA-4 blockade (ipilimumab) to patients with chemo-refractory metastatic non-small-cell lung cancer. The sequence was collected from a human donor with non-small cell lung cancer who had a partial response to radiotherapy plus ipilimumab. Some clones in this sample may be carry-over from other donors' samples. Sequenced here: peripheral blood, sampled from a patient treated with radiotherapy plus ipilimumab.

The CDR3 sequence is CASSIRGQETQYF. The CDR3 bases are TGTGCCAGTAGTATCAGGGGCCAAGAGACCCAGTACTTC. The chain carries TRBV19 and TRBJ2-5; tentative D call: TRBD1 (6 bases). V lost 3 bases, J lost 1 base, and 6 bases lay in between. CDR3 length equals 13 residues. Germline lookup yields CDR1 LNHDA and CDR2 SQIVND (reference sequence).